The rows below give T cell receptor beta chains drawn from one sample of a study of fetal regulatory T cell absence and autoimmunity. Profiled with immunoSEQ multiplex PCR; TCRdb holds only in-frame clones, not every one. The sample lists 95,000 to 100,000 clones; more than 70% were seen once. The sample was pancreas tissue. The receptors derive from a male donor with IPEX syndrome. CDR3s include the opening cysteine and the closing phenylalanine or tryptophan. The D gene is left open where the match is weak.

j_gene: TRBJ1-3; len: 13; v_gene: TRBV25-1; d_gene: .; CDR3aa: CASSVLSGNTIYF
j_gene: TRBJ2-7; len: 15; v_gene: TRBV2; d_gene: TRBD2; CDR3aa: CASRPSSGGFYEQYF
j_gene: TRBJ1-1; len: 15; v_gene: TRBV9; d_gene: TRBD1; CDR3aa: CASSVEGQGNTEAFF
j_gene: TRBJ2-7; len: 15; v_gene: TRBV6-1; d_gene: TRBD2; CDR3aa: CASSSLGRGYYEQYF
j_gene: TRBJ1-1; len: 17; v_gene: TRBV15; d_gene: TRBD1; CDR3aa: CATSRDVRRGLNTEAFF
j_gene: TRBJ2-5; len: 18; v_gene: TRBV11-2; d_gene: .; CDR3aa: CASSPRGPGRQLRVAQYF
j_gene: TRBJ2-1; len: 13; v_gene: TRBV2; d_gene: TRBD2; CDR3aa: CASSLAGPNEQFF
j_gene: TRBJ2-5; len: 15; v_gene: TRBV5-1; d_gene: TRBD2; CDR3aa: CASSLSGGAGETQYF
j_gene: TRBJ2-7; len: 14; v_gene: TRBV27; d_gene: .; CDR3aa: CASSLRGGVYEQYF
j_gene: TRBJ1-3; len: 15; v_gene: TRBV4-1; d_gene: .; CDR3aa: CASSQDLGSGNTIYF
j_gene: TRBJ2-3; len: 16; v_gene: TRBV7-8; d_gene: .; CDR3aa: CASSSSGPASTDTQYF
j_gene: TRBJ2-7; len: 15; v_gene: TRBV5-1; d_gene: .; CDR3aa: CASSFIRDTFYEQYF
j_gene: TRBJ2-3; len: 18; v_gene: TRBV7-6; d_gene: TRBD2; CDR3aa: CASSLRTSGRRSTDTQYF
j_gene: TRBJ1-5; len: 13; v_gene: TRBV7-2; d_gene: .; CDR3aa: CASSLARNQPQHF
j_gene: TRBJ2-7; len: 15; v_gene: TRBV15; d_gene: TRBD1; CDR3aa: CATSQPGQGVYEQYF
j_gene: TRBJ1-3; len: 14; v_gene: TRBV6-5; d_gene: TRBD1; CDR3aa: CASRITGGVNTIYF
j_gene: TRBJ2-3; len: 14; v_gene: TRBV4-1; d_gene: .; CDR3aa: CASSRTVGNPPQYF
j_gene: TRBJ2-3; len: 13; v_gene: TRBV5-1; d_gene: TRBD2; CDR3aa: CASSLMGGDTQYF
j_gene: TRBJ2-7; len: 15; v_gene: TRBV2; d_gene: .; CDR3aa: CASSRSLGPHYEQYF
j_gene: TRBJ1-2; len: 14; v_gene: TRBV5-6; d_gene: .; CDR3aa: CASSLGQDIYGYTF
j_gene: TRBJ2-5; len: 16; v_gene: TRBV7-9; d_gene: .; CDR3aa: CASSIGWSRTQETQYF
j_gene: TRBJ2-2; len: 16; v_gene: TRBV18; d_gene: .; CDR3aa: CASSPPFGVNTGELFF
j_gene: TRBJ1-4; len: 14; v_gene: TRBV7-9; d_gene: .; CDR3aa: CASSFDTAREKLFF
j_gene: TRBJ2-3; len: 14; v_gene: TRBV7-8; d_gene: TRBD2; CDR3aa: CASTSGNKTDTQYF
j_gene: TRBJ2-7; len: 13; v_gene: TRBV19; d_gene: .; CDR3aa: CASSIGSGFEQYF
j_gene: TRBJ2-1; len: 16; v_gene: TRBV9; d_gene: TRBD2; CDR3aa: CASSVEAGGPYNEQFF
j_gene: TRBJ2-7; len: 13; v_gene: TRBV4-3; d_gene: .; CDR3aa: CASSQEVGNEQYF
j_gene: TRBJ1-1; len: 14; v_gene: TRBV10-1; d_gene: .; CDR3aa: CASSESRDNTEAFF
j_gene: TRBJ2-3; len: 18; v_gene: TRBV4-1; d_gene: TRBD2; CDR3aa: CASSRFQLAGRGTDTQYF
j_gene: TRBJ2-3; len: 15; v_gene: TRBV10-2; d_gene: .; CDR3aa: CASSEYGPSTDTQYF
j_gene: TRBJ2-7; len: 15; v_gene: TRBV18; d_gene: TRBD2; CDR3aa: CASSPPASGRLEQYF
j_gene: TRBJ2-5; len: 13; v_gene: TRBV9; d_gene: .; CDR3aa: CASSVDPQETQYF
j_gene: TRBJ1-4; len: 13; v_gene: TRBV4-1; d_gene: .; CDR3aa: CASSQATNEKLFF
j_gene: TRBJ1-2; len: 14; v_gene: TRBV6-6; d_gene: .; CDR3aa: CASSYSNGENGYTF
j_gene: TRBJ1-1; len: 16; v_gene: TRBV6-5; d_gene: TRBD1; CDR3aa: CASSYSAGGRNTEAFF
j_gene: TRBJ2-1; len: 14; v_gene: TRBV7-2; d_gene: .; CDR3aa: CASSPRGGENEQFF
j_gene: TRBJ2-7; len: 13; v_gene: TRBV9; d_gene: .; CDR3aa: CASSVADLYEQYF
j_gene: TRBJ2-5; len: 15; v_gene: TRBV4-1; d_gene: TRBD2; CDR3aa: CASSQEPSGRETQYF
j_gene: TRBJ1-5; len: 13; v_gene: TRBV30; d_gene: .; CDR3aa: CAWRGGLDQPQHF
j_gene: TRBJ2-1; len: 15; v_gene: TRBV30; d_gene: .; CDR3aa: CAWRVRDKSYNEQFF
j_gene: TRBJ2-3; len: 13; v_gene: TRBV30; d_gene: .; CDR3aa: CAWSVLATDTQYF
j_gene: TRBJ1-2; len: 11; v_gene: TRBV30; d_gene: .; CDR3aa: CAWSDNYGYTF
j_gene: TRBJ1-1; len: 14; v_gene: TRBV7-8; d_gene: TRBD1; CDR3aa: CASSSGTGRRGAFF
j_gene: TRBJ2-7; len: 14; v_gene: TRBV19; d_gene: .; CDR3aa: CASSIMARAREQYF
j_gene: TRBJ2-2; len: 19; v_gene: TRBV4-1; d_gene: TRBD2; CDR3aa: CASSQDPTSGVISAGELFF